The rows below give T cell receptor beta chains drawn from one sample of a study of a mutant IDH1 vaccine in newly diagnosed glioma. Antigen specificity for these receptors is unknown. Sequencing used immunoSEQ multiplex PCR; TCRdb keeps in-frame clones, though not all of them. This table holds tens of thousands of clones, less than 90% found once. Material: PBMCs, obtained from a glioma patient whose treatment included an IDH1 peptide vaccine. These receptors were taken from a man between 18 and 35 years old with glioma. The CDR3 runs from the conserved cysteine through the conserved F or W. A D gene is named only where the DNA matches it firmly. Only some rows state a clone size, as once, few, many or a class for expanded clones.

D,V,size,length,J,CDR3,DNA
.,TRBV6-1,.,13,TRBJ2-7,CASSANRAPGQYF,TGTGCCAGCAGTGCAAACCGGGCCCCAGGTCAGTACTTC
.,TRBV19,.,16,TRBJ1-1,CASRQDSYPRNTEAFF,TGTGCCAGTAGACAGGATTCATACCCCAGGAACACTGAAGCTTTCTTT
.,TRBV7-9,.,12,TRBJ1-1,CASSLVRGEAFF,TGTGCCAGCAGCTTAGTGAGAGGTGAAGCTTTCTTT
.,TRBV5-1,.,17,TRBJ1-2,CASSSGRAGVANYGYTF,TGCGCCAGCAGCTCCGGTCGGGCAGGCGTAGCTAACTATGGCTACACCTTC
.,TRBV18,.,12,TRBJ1-1,CASSQGRSEAFF,TGTGCCAGCTCACAAGGCCGGTCTGAAGCTTTCTTT
.,TRBV5-1,once,14,TRBJ2-7,CASSFVDDSYEQYF,TGCGCCAGCAGCTTCGTAGATGACTCCTACGAGCAGTACTTC
.,TRBV7-8,.,15,TRBJ1-1,CASSFPGDLFRGAFF,TGTGCCAGCAGCTTCCCTGGGGACCTTTTTCGTGGAGCTTTCTTT
TRBD2,TRBV27,once,15,TRBJ2-7,CASSWTAGGIYEQYF,TGTGCCAGCAGTTGGACAGCGGGAGGTATTTACGAGCAGTACTTC
.,TRBV2,.,15,TRBJ1-5,CASSETTGPFPLQHF,TGTGCCAGCAGTGAAACTACAGGCCCCTTTCCTCTCCAGCATTTT
TRBD2,TRBV30,.,17,TRBJ2-1,CAWNPRTSGRPTNEQFF,TGTGCCTGGAATCCGAGGACTAGCGGGAGGCCAACGAATGAGCAGTTCTTC
.,TRBV27,.,14,TRBJ2-1,CASSLNRPRNEQFF,TGTGCCAGCAGTTTAAACCGGCCTCGGAATGAGCAGTTCTTC
.,TRBV11-3,.,12,TRBJ2-3,CASSTDEGTQYF,TGTGCCAGCAGCACCGATGAGGGTACGCAGTATTTT
.,TRBV28,.,16,TRBJ1-2,CASSLEPMGGVYGYTF,TGTGCCAGCAGTTTAGAGCCAATGGGTGGGGTCTATGGCTACACCTTC
TRBD1,TRBV4-3,.,15,TRBJ1-6,CASSQGGTGRSPLHF,TGCGCCAGCAGCCAAGGTGGGACAGGGAGATCACCCCTCCACTTT
TRBD1,TRBV7-9,.,17,TRBJ1-4,CASSLTGRGSRNEKLFF,TGTGCCAGCAGCTTAACTGGCAGGGGGAGTAGAAATGAAAAACTGTTTTTT